A single sample gave rise to the 26 T cell receptor beta chains below, sequenced in a study of T cells in Graves' hyperthyroidism and ophthalmopathy. Amplified TCR beta CDR3 regions derived from RNA transcripts. In the first-round RT-PCR of the TCR CDR3, the HTBI primer set was used. TCRdb reanalysed the multiplex PCR reads using MiXCR and keeps one entry per CDR3 protein. The repertoire holds more than 500,000 distinct CDR3 sequences, about 16% seen once, with over 25% in the top ten. The sample was blood. These receptors came from a woman aged 25 to 45 with Graves' ophthalmopathy.

The rearrangement uses TRBV29-1 and TRBJ1-2, with a possible D match to TRBD1 (6 bases). This CDR3 spans 13 amino acids. CDR1 is SQVTM, CDR2 ANQGSEA, per germline. V shed 0 bases and J shed 3 bases, with 8 bases lying between them. The CDR3 region has the DNA TGCAGCGTTGAAGACAGGGGAGACTATGGCTACACCTTC. It specifies CSVEDRGDYGYTF. Drawing the rest from reference TRBV29-1 and TRBJ1-2, the complete variable domain is SAVISQKPSRDICQRGTSLTIQCQVDSQVTMMFWYRQQPGQSLTLIATANQGSEATYESGFVIDKFPISRPNLTFSTLTVSNMSPEDSSIYLCSVEDRGDYGYTFGSGTRLTVV.

The V and J genes are TRBV5-1 and TRBJ1-3; a possible D gene is TRBD1 (5 bases). The CDR3 length is 16 residues. Trimming took 2 bases from V and 0 from J, leaving 12 bases between them. The germline CDR1 and CDR2 sequences are SGHRS and YFSETQ. In nucleotides, the CDR3 is TGCGCCAGCAGCTTCCGGGACGGGAGCTCTGGAAACACCATATATTTT. Translation: CASSFRDGSSGNTIYF.

V usage is TRBV15 and J usage is TRBJ2-3; D could derive from TRBD1 or TRBD2 (5 bases each). CDR1 LNHNV and CDR2 YYDKDF come from the germline V gene (reference sequence). V lost 6 bases and J lost 6, with 19 bases in between. This CDR3 spans 15 amino acids. In DNA form, the CDR3 reads TGTGCCACCAGGAGGGGAACCGCGCTTTCGGATACGCAGTATTTT. It is translated as CATRRGTALSDTQYF.

This clonotype has ten or more counts. The chain has TRBV11-2 and TRBJ2-1, with 8 bases fitting TRBD2. Germline loops: CDR1 SGHAT, CDR2 FQNNGV. J lost 6 bases, V lost 8 bases, and 12 bases had no gene match. The CDR3 length is 15 residues. The CDR3 sequence is CASRKLAGTGNEQFF. The CDR3 DNA reads as TGTGCCAGCCGAAAATTAGCGGGAACGGGCAATGAGCAGTTCTTC.

In its sample, this clonotype was seen many times. The chain has TRBV7-9 and TRBJ2-3; tentative D call: TRBD2 (5 bases). CDR3 length: 17 residues. The V end lost 4 bases, the J end lost 0 bases, and 17 bases lay between the germline ends. In germline, CDR1 is SEHNR, CDR2 FQNEAQ (reference sequence). The CDR3 region is CASSYSGAGASTDTQYF. Here the CDR3 DNA reads TGTGCCAGCAGCTACAGCGGAGCCGGAGCCAGCACAGATACGCAGTATTTT.

This clonotype was seen only a few times. This chain uses TRBV27 with TRBJ2-5, with 10 bases matching TRBD1. The length of the CDR3 is 15 residues. Trimming at V came to 8 bases and at J to 6 bases, leaving 12 bases not matched to a gene. Germline V lookup: CDR1 MNHEY, CDR2 SMNVEV (reference sequence). This CDR3 reads CASHESGQGVKTQYF. Written as DNA, the CDR3 is TGTGCCAGCCACGAAAGCGGACAGGGGGTGAAGACCCAGTACTTC.

This clonotype has ten or more counts. The CDR3 nucleotides read TGTGCCTGGACGATAGCCCCTGGAAACACCATATATTTT. Protein product: CAWTIAPGNTIYF. The chain recombines TRBV30 with TRBJ1-3; D unresolved. The length of the CDR3 is 13 residues. V was trimmed by 4 bases and J by 2 bases, leaving 9 bases between them. Per germline, CDR1 GTSNPN and CDR2 SVGIG (reference sequence).

The chain carries TRBV27 and TRBJ1-1; no definite D call. CDR3 length: 13 residues. The germline V and J ends were trimmed by 2 bases and 8 bases, with 12 bases remaining between them. CDR1 and CDR2 (germline): MNHEY, SMNVEV (reference sequence). The CDR3 nucleotides read TGTGCCAGCAGTTTAGGTATGTGGCGAGAAGCTTTCTTT. It encodes CASSLGMWREAFF.

The chain combines TRBV24-1 with TRBJ2-2; the D gene is possibly TRBD1 (6 bases). Germline-derived CDR1 and CDR2 are KGHDR and SFDVKD. Trimming shortened V by 9 bases and J by 2 bases, and 12 bases separated the two germline ends. CDR3 size: 14 residues. The CDR3 here is CATGDRLNTGELFF. CDR3 DNA: TGTGCCACCGGAGACAGGCTCAACACCGGGGAGCTGTTTTTT.

In this sample, this clonotype turned up a few times. The chain has TRBV9 and TRBJ2-3, with D possibly being TRBD1 or TRBD2 (7 bases each). The CDR3 runs to 14 residues. From germline, CDR1 is SGDLS and CDR2 YYNGEE. Trimming removed 3 bases from V and 10 bases from J, with 18 bases in between. The CDR3 sequence: CASSALAEGGSQYF. The CDR3 DNA reads as TGTGCCAGCAGCGCCCTAGCGGAAGGGGGCTCGCAGTATTTT.

Many counts were recorded for this clonotype. V gene TRBV11-1 combines with J gene TRBJ2-5, with TRBD1 as a possible D gene (6 bases). Looked up from germline, CDR1 is SGHAT and CDR2 is FQDESV (reference sequence). This CDR3 spans 14 amino acids. The ends were cut back, 4 bases at V and 2 bases at J, with 11 bases in the middle. The CDR3: CASSYQGPQETQYF. CDR3 DNA sequence: TGTGCCAGCAGCTACCAGGGGCCTCAAGAGACCCAGTACTTC.

The chain joins TRBV20-1 to TRBJ2-7, with TRBD2 matching 10 bases. The CDR3 is made up of 16 amino acids. J gave up 2 bases and V 0 bases, and 7 bases lay outside the gene matches. Germline lookup yields CDR1 DFQATT and CDR2 SNEGSKA (reference sequence). CDR3 sequence reads: CSARDPSGRTTYEQYF. CDR3 in DNA: TGCAGTGCTAGAGACCCTAGCGGGAGAACGACCTACGAGCAGTACTTC.

This clonotype was picked up many times. This chain connects TRBV7-2 to TRBJ2-3; tentative D call: TRBD2 (6 bases). V was pared by 1 base and J by 0 bases, with 17 bases between. The CDR3 length is 18 residues. The germline V gene has CDR1 SGHTA and CDR2 FQGNSA. This CDR3 reads CASSLGRASVTSTDTQYF. The CDR3 nucleotides are TGTGCCAGCAGCTTAGGGCGGGCTAGCGTGACTAGCACAGATACGCAGTATTTT.

Notes on this clonotype: A much larger clone differs from this one at a single base, so this may be a read error. The chain combines TRBV12-3 or TRBV12-4 with TRBJ1-1; D is unresolved. The CDR3 spans 13 residues. CDR3 region: CASAPVRNTEASF. The CDR3 DNA reads TGTGCCAGCGCCCCGGTAAGGAACACTGAAGCTTCCTTT.

This clonotype appeared many times. V and J are TRBV7-9 and TRBJ2-3, with a possible D match to TRBD1 (6 bases). CDR1 SEHNR and CDR2 FQNEAQ come from the germline V gene (reference sequence). Trimming removed 0 bases from V and 3 bases from J, with 16 bases in between. This CDR3 region has 17 residues. For the CDR3, the DNA is TGTGCCAGCAGCTTAGCCCAATTACAGGGAGCAACAGATACGCAGTATTTT. Translated: CASSLAQLQGATDTQYF.

This clonotype was recorded at least ten times. This sequence joins TRBV27 and TRBJ2-1, with D unclear. Germline lookup yields CDR1 MNHEY and CDR2 SMNVEV (reference sequence). The CDR3 runs 15 residues. V dropped 3 bases and J dropped 0 bases, with 9 bases sitting between them. The CDR3 DNA reads TGTGCCAGCAGTTTTTTTCGGAGCTCCTACAATGAGCAGTTCTTC. This sequence encodes CASSFFRSSYNEQFF.

Many counts were recorded for this clonotype. The chain employs TRBV27 and TRBJ2-3; D gene ambiguous. Germline loops: CDR1 MNHEY, CDR2 SMNVEV (reference sequence). The CDR3 has 14 residues. Trimming took 4 bases from V and 3 from J, leaving 11 bases between them. CDR3 region: CASSSHKGTDTQYF. CDR3 in DNA: TGTGCCAGCAGTTCTCACAAGGGAACAGATACGCAGTATTTT.

The V and J genes are TRBV29-1 and TRBJ2-1; possible D gene TRBD2, 6 bases. CDR3 length equals 14 residues. The germline V gene encodes CDR1 SQVTM and CDR2 ANQGSEA. V was pared by 4 bases and J by 6 bases, with 16 bases between. CDR3 amino acids: CSVGATSRFNEQFF. CDR3 sequence (DNA): TGCAGCGTTGGTGCGACTAGTCGGTTCAATGAGCAGTTCTTC.

This clonotype was counted many times. The chain combines TRBV18 with TRBJ2-5; D gene ambiguous. V was pared by 3 bases and J by 4 bases, with 6 bases between. The germline gives CDR1 KGHSH, CDR2 LQKENI. This CDR3 comprises 12 residues. The CDR3 loop reads CASSPYGETQYF. The CDR3 coding sequence is TGTGCCAGCTCACCCTACGGAGAGACCCAGTACTTC. Drawing the rest from reference TRBV18 and TRBJ2-5, the complete variable domain is NAGVMQNPRHLVRRRGQEARLRCSPMKGHSHVYWYRQLPEEGLKFMVYLQKENIIDESGMPKERFSAEFPKEGPSILRIQQVVRGDSAAYFCASSPYGETQYFGPGTRLLVL.

This clonotype occurred a few times. V and J are TRBV15 and TRBJ2-7, with D possibly being TRBD1 or TRBD2 (5 bases each). This CDR3 comprises 16 residues. V lost 1 base to trimming and J lost 6 bases, with 19 bases between them. The germline gives CDR1 LNHNV, CDR2 YYDKDF (reference sequence). CDR3 amino acids: CATSRGGVSQGLEQYF. The CDR3 DNA sequence: TGTGCCACCAGCAGAGGAGGGGTCTCACAAGGACTCGAGCAGTACTTC.

The sample holds many counts of this clonotype. The J gene is TRBJ1-4, the V gene TRBV18, with unresolved D. The length of the CDR3 is 12 residues. The V end was cut by 5 bases, the J end by 5 bases, with 6 bases between. Germline loops: CDR1 KGHSH, CDR2 LQKENI. The CDR3 is CASSSGNEKLFF. In DNA, the CDR3 is TGTGCCAGCTCATCCGGGAATGAAAAACTGTTTTTT. Full variable domain (outside the CDR3, taken from reference TRBV18 and TRBJ1-4): NAGVMQNPRHLVRRRGQEARLRCSPMKGHSHVYWYRQLPEEGLKFMVYLQKENIIDESGMPKERFSAEFPKEGPSILRIQQVVRGDSAAYFCASSSGNEKLFFGSGTQLSVL.

This clonotype was detected a few times. The gene calls are TRBV29-1 and TRBJ2-7, with 8 nucleotides matching TRBD1. This CDR3 region has 14 residues. Trimming at V came to 5 bases and at J to 3 bases, leaving 9 bases not matched to a gene. CDR1 is SQVTM and CDR2 is ANQGSEA in the germline V gene. CDR3 protein: CSVTGQGAVYEQYF. In DNA form, the CDR3 reads TGCAGCGTTACTGGACAGGGAGCGGTCTACGAGCAGTACTTC.

This clonotype was found many times. V usage is TRBV18 and J usage is TRBJ1-5; TRBD1 agrees at 8 bases. Trimming at V came to 6 bases and at J to 2 bases, leaving 6 bases not matched to a gene. Per germline, CDR1 KGHSH and CDR2 LQKENI. The CDR3 is 15 amino acids. The CDR3 coding sequence is TGTGCCAGCTCGTCGGGACAGGCGGGCAATCAGCCCCAGCATTTT. As protein: CASSSGQAGNQPQHF. The full variable domain, completed using reference TRBV18 and TRBJ1-5, is NAGVMQNPRHLVRRRGQEARLRCSPMKGHSHVYWYRQLPEEGLKFMVYLQKENIIDESGMPKERFSAEFPKEGPSILRIQQVVRGDSAAYFCASSSGQAGNQPQHFGDGTRLSIL.

The chain joins TRBV6-5 to TRBJ1-1; no reliable D call. Trimming removed 0 bases at V and 0 bases at J, with 5 bases between. The CDR3 spans 14 residues. CDR1 is MNHEY, CDR2 SVGAGI, per germline. The CDR3 nucleotides are TGTGCCAGCAGTTACTCGGACCTGAACACTGAAGCTTTCTTT. Translating gives CASSYSDLNTEAFF.

This clonotype has ten or more counts. The genes are TRBV20-1 and TRBJ1-5; D not resolved. The CDR3 has 16 residues. The V gene lost 3 bases and the J gene lost 5 bases, with 20 bases spanning the gap. Germline values: CDR1 DFQATT, CDR2 SNEGSKA (reference sequence). The CDR3 DNA is TGCAGTGCTAGGAGTGTTGGCGTAGGAGCGCATCAGCCCCAGCATTTT. Amino acid sequence: CSARSVGVGAHQPQHF.

This clonotype was found many times. The chain is built from TRBV28 and TRBJ2-5, with D possibly being TRBD1 (5 bases). V lost 2 bases to trimming and J lost 2 bases, with 12 bases between them. Germline CDR1 reads MDHEN; CDR2 reads SYDVKM. This CDR3 region has 15 residues. CDR3: CASSLDVGEQETQYF. The CDR3 DNA reads as TGTGCCAGCAGTTTAGACGTAGGGGAACAAGAGACCCAGTACTTC.